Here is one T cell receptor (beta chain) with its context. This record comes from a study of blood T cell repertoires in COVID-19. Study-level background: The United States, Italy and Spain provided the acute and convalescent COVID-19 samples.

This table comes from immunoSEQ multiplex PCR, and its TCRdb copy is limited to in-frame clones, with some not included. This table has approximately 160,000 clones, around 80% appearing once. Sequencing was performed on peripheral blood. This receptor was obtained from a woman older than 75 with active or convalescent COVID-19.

CDR3: CASSLAIGGADTQYF. The CDR3 nucleotides read TGTGCCAGCAGCTTGGCCATTGGGGGGGCAGATACGCAGTATTTT. The chain is built from TRBV5-8 and TRBJ2-3; TRBD2 matches at 7 bases. In germline, CDR1 is SGHTS, CDR2 YDEGEE. CDR3 size: 15 residues. Trimming cost V 0 bases and J 4 bases; bases outside gene matches: 5.